This T cell receptor (beta chain) was documented in a study of PD-1 blockade in classical Hodgkin lymphoma. Overall study findings and caveats: In newly diagnosed patients, baseline TCR diversity was reportedly below that of healthy donors.

Comments on this clone: No antigen is known for it.

Measured with immunoSEQ multiplex PCR; TCRdb has only the in-frame clones, and not every one. The sample consists of under 70,000 clones, 71% of them appearing once. Germline V gene lookup returns CDR1 MNHNS and CDR2 SASEGT. V was trimmed by 4 bases and J by 4 bases, leaving 14 bases between them. This CDR3 comprises 15 residues. Every one of the patients relapsed after autologous stem cell transplantation (brentuximab vedotin exposure was variable). Best overall response was complete response, partial response or progressive disease in these relapsed/refractory classical Hodgkin lymphoma patients. The sequences come from peripheral blood mononuclear cells (PBMCs), collected before the second cycle of nivolumab. The TCR sequence derives from a human donor with classical Hodgkin lymphoma. The chain combines TRBV6-1 with TRBJ2-1; D remains ambiguous. For the CDR3, the DNA is TGTGCCAGCAGTGGAGACCCGGTGGATTACAATGAGCAGTTCTTC. Protein product: CASSGDPVDYNEQFF.